Listed below are T cell receptor beta chains from one sample, sequenced in a study of T cell repertoires in cytomegalovirus infection. TCRdb ran MiXCR on the reads and lists one entry per CDR3 protein. The table has approximately 500,000 distinct CDR3 sequences, roughly 12% seen once. The sample taken for sequencing was PBMCs. These receptors were obtained from a human donor in good health (CMV status not recorded). Some clones in this sample may be carry-over from other donors' samples. Both conserved end residues are part of each CDR3. D genes are given only for firm matches. The listing skips clone size in some rows; elsewhere it reads once, few, many or a size class.

len	abundance	v_gene	d_gene	j_gene	CDR3aa	CDR3nt
16	many	TRBV12-5	NA	TRBJ1-2	CASGSGDARSNYGYTF	TGTGCTAGTGGTTCGGGGGACGCACGATCTAACTATGGCTACACCTTC
17	few	TRBV25-1	TRBD1	TRBJ1-3	CASSDTGTGAFGNTIYF	TGTGCCAGCAGTGATACCGGGACAGGGGCTTTCGGAAACACCATATATTTT
11	many	TRBV19	NA	TRBJ1-5	CGRGSNQPQHF	TGTGGAAGAGGGAGCAATCAGCCCCAGCATTTT
15	many	TRBV7-2	TRBD2	TRBJ2-5	CASSLATGGVETQYF	TGTGCCAGCAGCTTAGCGACGGGGGGGGTTGAGACCCAGTACTTC
15	many	TRBV4-1	NA	TRBJ1-6	CASSQRTVNNSPLHF	TGCGCCAGCAGCCAACGTACAGTAAATAATTCACCCCTCCACTTT
15	many	TRBV7-8	NA	TRBJ1-5	CASSPTGISNQPQHF	TGTGCCAGCAGCCCGACAGGTATTAGCAATCAGCCCCAGCATTTT
14	NA	TRBV20-1	TRBD2	TRBJ2-7	CSARGTSGSDEQYF	TGCAGTGCTAGGGGGACTAGCGGGTCCGACGAGCAGTACTTC
13	many	TRBV2	NA	TRBJ2-7	CASSGTPSYEQYF	TGTGCCAGCAGTGGGACACCCTCCTACGAGCAGTACTTC
12	many	TRBV28	NA	TRBJ2-7	CASSYYSYEQYF	TGTGCCAGCAGCTATTACAGCTACGAGCAGTACTTC
13	NA	TRBV20-1	NA	TRBJ2-7	CSARDLGTYEQYF	TGCAGTGCTAGAGACCTGGGTACCTACGAGCAGTACTTC
12	few	TRBV7-9	NA	TRBJ2-7	CASSFAPPNLNF	TGTGCCAGCAGCTTTGCCCCCCCCAATCTGAACTTC
16	few	TRBV11-2	TRBD2	TRBJ2-1	CASGTTSGFSYNEQFF	TGTGCCAGCGGTACTACTAGCGGATTCTCCTACAATGAGCAGTTCTTC
14	NA	TRBV29-1	TRBD1	TRBJ2-2	CSGETGGNTGELFF	TGCAGCGGAGAGACAGGGGGCAACACCGGGGAGCTGTTTTTT
14	many	TRBV12-3/TRBV12-4	TRBD2	TRBJ2-5	CASSYLAGQETQYF	TGTGCCAGCAGTTACCTAGCGGGTCAAGAGACCCAGTACTTC
16	NA	TRBV5-1	NA	TRBJ2-6	CASDPQGGSGANVLTF	TGCGCCAGCGACCCACAGGGAGGGTCTGGGGCCAACGTCCTGACTTTC
14	NA	TRBV29-1	TRBD2	TRBJ2-7	CSVPAGGAGKEQYF	TGCAGCGTTCCTGCCGGGGGGGCGGGGAAAGAGCAGTACTTC
14	many	TRBV7-9	NA	TRBJ2-3	CASNLAGATDTQYF	TGTGCCAGCAACCTTGCGGGGGCCACAGATACGCAGTATTTT
13	many	TRBV7-2	NA	TRBJ2-1	CASSLGYVSEQFF	TGTGCCAGCAGCTTAGGGTACGTCAGTGAGCAGTTCTTC
17	many	TRBV24-1	NA	TRBJ2-1	CATSDLPGGRSYNEQFF	TGTGCCACCAGTGATTTGCCCGGTGGGCGCTCCTACAATGAGCAGTTCTTC
13	many	TRBV30	TRBD1	TRBJ1-6	CAWTGTDNSPLHF	TGTGCCTGGACCGGGACAGATAATTCACCCCTCCACTTT
15	NA	TRBV20-1	NA	TRBJ2-6	CSARDRGSGANVLTF	TGCAGTGCTAGAGATCGGGGCTCTGGGGCCAACGTCCTGACTTTC
13	many	TRBV18	NA	TRBJ1-1	CASSPGGKTEAFF	TGTGCCAGCTCACCGGGGGGTAAGACTGAAGCTTTCTTT
16	few	TRBV4-1	TRBD2	TRBJ2-1	CASSRQAGGPYNEQFF	TGCGCCAGCAGCCGCCAAGCGGGAGGGCCTTACAATGAGCAGTTCTTC